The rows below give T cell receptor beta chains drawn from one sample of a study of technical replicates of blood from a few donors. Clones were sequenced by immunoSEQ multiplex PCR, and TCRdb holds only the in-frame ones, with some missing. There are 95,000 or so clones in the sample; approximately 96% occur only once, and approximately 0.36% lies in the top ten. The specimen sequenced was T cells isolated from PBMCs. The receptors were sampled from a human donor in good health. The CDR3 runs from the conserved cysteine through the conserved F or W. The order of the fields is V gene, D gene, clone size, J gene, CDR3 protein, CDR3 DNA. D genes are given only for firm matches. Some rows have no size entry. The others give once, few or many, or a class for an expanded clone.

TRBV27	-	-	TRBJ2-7	CASSIRGFYEQYF	TGTGCCAGCAGTATCCGGGGATTCTACGAGCAGTACTTC
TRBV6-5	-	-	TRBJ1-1	CASSPGPFTEAFF	TGTGCCAGCAGCCCGGGTCCTTTCACTGAAGCTTTCTTT
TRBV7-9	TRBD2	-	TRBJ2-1	CASSPRSSGTYNEQFF	TGTGCCAGCAGCCCCCGTTCCAGCGGGACCTACAATGAGCAGTTCTTC
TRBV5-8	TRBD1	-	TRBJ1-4	CASSLLTRTGGEKLFF	TGTGCCAGCAGCTTGTTAACCCGGACAGGTGGTGAAAAACTGTTTTTT
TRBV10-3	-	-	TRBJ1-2	CAINSGVENYGYTF	TGTGCCATCAACTCAGGGGTAGAGAACTATGGCTACACCTTC
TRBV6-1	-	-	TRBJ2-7	CASSEPPGWLPVLYEQYF	TGTGCCAGCAGTGAACCTCCCGGTTGGTTACCCGTCCTATACGAGCAGTACTTC
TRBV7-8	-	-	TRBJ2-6	CASSLVGGLSNVLTF	TGTGCCAGCAGCTTAGTTGGGGGCCTATCCAACGTCCTGACTTTC
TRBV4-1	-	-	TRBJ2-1	CASSQDYGLSSYNEQFF	TGCGCCAGCAGCCAAGATTATGGACTAAGCTCCTACAATGAGCAGTTCTTC
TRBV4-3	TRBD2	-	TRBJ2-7	CASSQEAQRGGFYEQYF	TGCGCCAGCAGCCAAGAGGCCCAGCGCGGGGGATTCTACGAGCAGTACTTC
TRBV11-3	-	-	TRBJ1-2	CASSLDVGPYGYTF	TGTGCCAGCAGCTTAGATGTGGGGCCCTATGGCTACACCTTC
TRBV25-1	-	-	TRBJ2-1	CASSYVTGHNEQFF	TGTGCCAGCAGCTACGTTACGGGTCACAATGAGCAGTTCTTC
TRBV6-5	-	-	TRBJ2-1	CASSPHGTSKFF	TGTGCCAGCAGTCCCCACGGGACATCTAAGTTCTTC
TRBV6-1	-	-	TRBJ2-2	CASSEGRAGELFF	TGTGCCAGCAGTGAGGGCAGGGCCGGGGAGCTGTTTTTT
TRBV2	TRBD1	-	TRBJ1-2	CASSGQGSANGYTF	TGTGCCAGCAGCGGACAGGGTTCGGCAAATGGCTACACCTTC
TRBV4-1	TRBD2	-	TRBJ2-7	CASSHEAGTYEQYF	TGCGCCAGCAGCCATGAAGCGGGAACCTACGAGCAGTACTTC
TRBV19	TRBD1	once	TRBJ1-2	CASSETGEAYGYTF	TGTGCCAGTAGTGAGACAGGGGAGGCCTATGGCTACACCTTC
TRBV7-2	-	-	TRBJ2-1	CASTPSYHEQFF	TGTGCCAGCACCCCTAGTTATCATGAGCAGTTCTTC
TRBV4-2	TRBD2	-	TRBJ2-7	CASSQDPGGSYEQYF	TGTGCCAGCAGCCAAGACCCCGGCGGGAGCTACGAGCAGTACTTC
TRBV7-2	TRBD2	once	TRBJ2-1	CASSRTSGGHLYNEQFF	TGTGCCAGCAGCAGGACTAGCGGAGGCCACCTCTACAATGAGCAGTTCTTC
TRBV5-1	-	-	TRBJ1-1	CASSLDGLSNTEAFF	TGCGCCAGCAGCTTGGATGGCCTTTCGAACACTGAAGCTTTCTTT
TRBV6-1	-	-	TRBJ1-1	CASRQGLKENTEAFF	TGTGCCAGCAGGCAGGGTCTGAAGGAGAACACTGAAGCTTTCTTT
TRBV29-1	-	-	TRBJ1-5	CSVGQVNQPQHF	TGCAGCGTTGGTCAGGTAAATCAGCCCCAGCATTTT
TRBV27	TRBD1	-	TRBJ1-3	CASSWDRGNTIYF	TGTGCCAGCAGCTGGGACAGGGGAAACACCATATATTTT
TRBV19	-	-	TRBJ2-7	CASSIPGTLSYEQYF	TGTGCCAGTAGTATACCGGGGACACTCTCCTACGAGCAGTACTTC
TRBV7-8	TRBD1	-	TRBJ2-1	CASSRHRGLNDEQFF	TGTGCCAGCAGCCGCCACAGGGGGCTTAACGATGAGCAGTTCTTC
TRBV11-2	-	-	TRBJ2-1	CASSLAGLGEQFF	TGTGCCAGCAGCTTAGCCGGTCTCGGTGAGCAGTTCTTC
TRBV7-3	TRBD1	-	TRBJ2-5	CASSQGAQETQYF	TGTGCCAGCAGCCAGGGGGCCCAAGAGACCCAGTACTTC
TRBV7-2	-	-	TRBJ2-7	CASRLAPRYEQYF	TGTGCCAGCAGGCTAGCGCCCCGCTACGAGCAGTACTTC
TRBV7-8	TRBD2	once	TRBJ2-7	CASSHLPGLAKGFSYEQYF	TGTGCCAGCAGCCACCTACCGGGACTAGCAAAGGGTTTCTCCTACGAGCAGTACTTC
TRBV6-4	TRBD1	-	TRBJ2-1	CASSGEGGNYNEQFF	TGTGCCAGCAGCGGGGAAGGGGGCAACTACAATGAGCAGTTCTTC
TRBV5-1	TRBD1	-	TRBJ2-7	CASRQGRSYEQYF	TGCGCCAGTAGACAGGGACGCTCCTACGAGCAGTACTTC
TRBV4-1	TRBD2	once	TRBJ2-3	CASSLGTSGTDTQYF	TGCGCCAGCAGCCTGGGGACTAGCGGCACAGATACGCAGTATTTT
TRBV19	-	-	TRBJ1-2	CASKDQEQANYGYTF	TGTGCCAGTAAGGACCAAGAACAGGCGAACTATGGCTACACCTTC
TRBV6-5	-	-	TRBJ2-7	CASSYSIRAYEQYF	TGTGCCAGCAGTTACTCGATCAGGGCCTACGAGCAGTACTTC
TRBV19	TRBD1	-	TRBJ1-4	CASGTGTGGLGPTNEKLFF	TGTGCCAGTGGTACCGGGACAGGGGGCCTGGGACCAACTAATGAAAAACTGTTTTTT
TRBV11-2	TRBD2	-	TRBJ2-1	CASSPGLAGPSYNEQFF	TGTGCCAGCAGCCCCGGACTAGCGGGACCCTCCTACAATGAGCAGTTCTTC
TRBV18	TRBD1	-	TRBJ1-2	CASSPTIEQGAVYGYTF	TGTGCCAGCTCACCAACGATTGAACAGGGGGCCGTCTATGGCTACACCTTC
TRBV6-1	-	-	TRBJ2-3	CASSELDQTGTQYF	TGTGCCAGCAGTGAATTGGATCAAACGGGTACGCAGTATTTT
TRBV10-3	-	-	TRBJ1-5	CAISGYTDQPQHF	TGTGCCATCAGTGGTTACACCGATCAGCCCCAGCATTTT